This is a list of T cell receptor beta chains from one sample in a study of regulatory T cells in long-lasting Graves disease. TCRdb reanalysed the multiplex PCR reads using MiXCR and keeps one entry per CDR3 protein. Here the sample spans about 460,000 distinct CDR3 sequences, about 15% being singletons. Separately, the same data were catalogued under a study of T cells in Graves' hyperthyroidism and ophthalmopathy.

This sample comprised peripheral blood mononuclear cells (PBMCs), obtained at new diagnosis, from a patient treated with antithyroid drugs. The origin of the receptors is a woman in her 50s with Graves disease. Each CDR3 is given with its conserved first and last residue. D genes are given only for firm matches. Where a row states a size, it is once, few, many or the class of an expanded clone; other rows omit it.

TRBJ2-1 | many | TRBD2 | TRBV7-2 | CASSLWPSGSGNEQFF | TGTGCCAGCAGCTTATGGCCTAGCGGGAGTGGGAATGAGCAGTTCTTC
TRBJ2-7 | NA | TRBD2 | TRBV6-2/TRBV6-3 | CASTTSGPYEQYF | TGTGCCAGCACGACTAGCGGACCCTACGAGCAGTACTTC
TRBJ2-7 | few | NA | TRBV4-1 | CASSQVISQDYEQYF | TGCGCCAGCAGCCAAGTAATCTCACAGGACTACGAGCAGTACTTC
TRBJ2-1 | many | TRBD2 | TRBV27 | CASSPRRSGIVFNEQFF | TGTGCCAGCAGTCCCAGGCGGAGCGGGATAGTTTTCAATGAGCAGTTCTTC
TRBJ2-7 | few | TRBD1 | TRBV28 | CASSTPEGTGNEQYF | TGTGCCAGCAGTACCCCGGAGGGGACAGGTAACGAGCAGTACTTC
TRBJ2-1 | many | TRBD2 | TRBV2 | CATLGGTSGTTNEQFF | TGTGCCACCCTCGGGGGGACTAGCGGAACCACCAATGAGCAGTTCTTC
TRBJ2-1 | few | NA | TRBV9 | CASSVEGDNEQFF | TGTGCCAGCAGCGTAGAGGGCGACAATGAGCAGTTCTTC
TRBJ2-1 | many | TRBD2 | TRBV25-1 | CASRGTSGLNEQFF | TGTGCCAGCAGGGGGACTAGCGGGCTAAATGAGCAGTTCTTC
TRBJ2-7 | many | TRBD2 | TRBV9 | CASSVGTSGYEQYF | TGTGCCAGCAGCGTGGGGACTAGCGGCTACGAGCAGTACTTC
TRBJ2-1 | few | NA | TRBV7-9 | CASSRSRRDTDNEQFF | TGTGCCAGCAGCCGGTCGCGGCGGGATACGGACAATGAGCAGTTCTTC
TRBJ2-3 | NA | NA | TRBV4-1 | CASSQEGLALLGDTQYF | TGCGCCAGCAGCCAAGAAGGTCTAGCGCTCTTGGGAGATACGCAGTATTTT
TRBJ2-7 | few | NA | TRBV30 | CAWSRGGISYEQYF | TGTGCCTGGAGTCGGGGCGGGATCTCCTACGAGCAGTACTTC
TRBJ1-4 | NA | NA | TRBV5-1 | CASSLATTTNEKLFF | TGCGCCAGCAGCTTGGCTACTACAACTAATGAAAAACTGTTTTTT
TRBJ2-1 | many | TRBD2 | TRBV7-9 | CASSIAGGNEQFF | TGTGCCAGCAGCATAGCGGGAGGCAATGAGCAGTTCTTC
TRBJ1-1 | many | NA | TRBV20-1 | CSGRSGERFTEAFF | TGCAGTGGGAGATCAGGGGAGAGGTTCACTGAAGCTTTCTTT
TRBJ1-2 | few | TRBD1 | TRBV28 | CASSFWTGENYGYTF | TGTGCCAGCAGTTTTTGGACAGGGGAAAACTATGGCTACACCTTC
TRBJ2-3 | many | TRBD2 | TRBV5-1 | CASSWGLAGDTQYF | TGCGCCAGCAGCTGGGGACTAGCGGGAGATACGCAGTATTTT
TRBJ2-2 | few | NA | TRBV12-3/TRBV12-4 | CASSLNPGAVSTGELFF | TGTGCCAGCAGTTTAAACCCGGGGGCTGTATCCACCGGGGAGCTGTTTTTT
TRBJ1-1 | NA | NA | TRBV5-1 | CATRFQGGTEAFF | TGCGCCACCAGATTCCAGGGTGGGACTGAAGCTTTCTTT
TRBJ2-2 | many | TRBD2 | TRBV28 | CASRVTSARTGELFF | TGTGCCAGCAGAGTAACTAGCGCCCGGACCGGGGAGCTGTTTTTT
TRBJ2-1 | once | TRBD2 | TRBV4-2 | CASSQVSGGIYNEQFF | TGTGCCAGCAGCCAAGTTAGCGGGGGAATTTACAATGAGCAGTTCTTC
TRBJ2-3 | many | NA | TRBV5-1 | CASSLDPVISTDTQYF | TGCGCCAGCAGCTTGGATCCGGTTATAAGCACAGATACGCAGTATTTT
TRBJ2-2 | many | TRBD2 | TRBV11-2 | CASSLDPSGAHLANTGELFF | TGTGCCAGCAGCTTAGATCCTAGCGGAGCTCACCTGGCGAACACCGGGGAGCTGTTTTTT
TRBJ2-3 | NA | NA | TRBV7-3 | CASSARGSTDTQYF | TGTGCCAGCAGCGCGAGGGGGAGCACAGATACGCAGTATTTT
TRBJ2-1 | few | TRBD2 | TRBV28 | CASSSGLAGSSQFF | TGTGCCAGCAGTTCTGGACTAGCGGGGTCTTCACAGTTCTTC
TRBJ2-5 | NA | NA | TRBV5-1 | CASSIAPGYQETQYF | TGCGCCAGCAGCATAGCGCCAGGGTACCAAGAGACCCAGTACTTC
TRBJ2-7 | few | TRBD1 | TRBV18 | CASSPQGVSYEQYF | TGTGCCAGCTCACCGCAGGGGGTCTCCTACGAGCAGTACTTC
TRBJ1-2 | many | NA | TRBV10-3 | CAISGGWDGYTF | TGTGCCATCAGTGGGGGATGGGATGGCTACACCTTC
TRBJ1-5 | NA | NA | TRBV20-1 | CSASGNPGGNQPQHF | TGCAGTGCTAGCGGTAACCCGGGCGGGAATCAGCCCCAGCATTTT
TRBJ2-1 | many | NA | TRBV7-9 | CASRPGGSEYNEQFF | TGTGCCAGCAGACCTGGGGGGAGCGAGTACAATGAGCAGTTCTTC
TRBJ2-5 | many | TRBD2 | TRBV30 | CAWSGGTSGEETQYF | TGTGCCTGGAGTGGGGGGACTAGCGGGGAAGAGACCCAGTACTTC
TRBJ1-2 | many | TRBD1 | TRBV20-1 | CSVSPSGQLWGYTF | TGCAGTGTTAGCCCCTCGGGACAGCTCTGGGGCTACACCTTC
TRBJ2-1 | many | NA | TRBV5-1 | CASSLEQASYNEQFF | TGCGCCAGCAGCTTGGAGCAGGCCTCCTACAATGAGCAGTTCTTC
TRBJ1-2 | few | NA | TRBV19 | CASNAPQRIGGYTF | TGTGCCAGTAATGCCCCCCAGAGGATTGGCGGCTACACCTTC
TRBJ2-1 | many | NA | TRBV7-9 | CASSGAGSGLYNEQFF | TGTGCCAGCAGCGGAGCCGGATCGGGGTTGTACAATGAGCAGTTCTTC
TRBJ2-5 | NA | NA | TRBV4-2 | CVSSPLGQETQYF | TGTGTCAGCAGCCCCTTGGGCCAAGAGACCCAGTACTTC
TRBJ2-5 | many | NA | TRBV11-2 | CASSSRGRETQYF | TGTGCCAGCAGCTCCAGGGGTAGGGAGACCCAGTACTTC
TRBJ2-1 | many | TRBD2 | TRBV24-1 | CATSGSAGTSGSIISYNEQFF | TGTGCCACCAGTGGTTCAGCCGGGACTAGCGGGAGCATAATCTCCTACAATGAGCAGTTCTTC
TRBJ2-7 | few | TRBD2 | TRBV28 | CASRDYRTEQYF | TGTGCCAGCCGGGACTACCGAACGGAGCAGTACTTC
TRBJ1-1 | many | NA | TRBV28 | CASRSLGPLRGDNTEAFF | TGTGCCAGCAGATCCCTTGGACCCCTGCGGGGGGATAACACTGAAGCTTTCTTT
TRBJ2-5 | NA | NA | TRBV5-1 | CASSLIGNQETQYF | TGCGCCAGCAGCTTGATAGGGAATCAAGAGACCCAGTACTTC
TRBJ1-2 | many | TRBD1 | TRBV2 | CASSDLKGAGGYTF | TGTGCCAGCAGTGACTTGAAGGGGGCTGGGGGCTACACCTTC